The 23 T cell receptor beta chains below were found in one sample sequenced in a study of T-cell memory formation after mild COVID-19. MiXCR was run by TCRdb on the 5' RACE reads, yielding one entry per CDR3 protein. The table has around 300,000 distinct CDR3 sequences, 15% to 20% seen once. The sequenced sample consisted of PBMCs or a T cell subset sorted from them (not recorded which). The receptors here all came from a young man who had mild COVID-19 (a few samples of this study predate the infection). Cell type and time point are not known.

In DNA, the CDR3 is TGCAGTGCAAGAACGACAGTCAATCAGCCCCAGCATTTT. Translation gives CSARTTVNQPQHF. The gene calls are TRBV20-1 and TRBJ1-5, with a weak D call TRBD1 (5 bases). The germline V and J ends were trimmed by 6 bases and 3 bases, with 12 bases remaining between them. The CDR3 covers 13 residues. Germline values: CDR1 DFQATT, CDR2 SNEGSKA (reference sequence).

This clonotype has just a few counts. The chain is built from TRBV7-2 and TRBJ1-1, with TRBD1 as a possible D gene (6 bases). Germline-derived CDR1 and CDR2 are SGHTA and FQGNSA. Trimming cost V 1 base and J 1 base, with 13 bases left between them. The CDR3 loop spans 16 amino acids. The CDR3 loop is CASSLVAGAWNTEAFF. CDR3 in DNA: TGTGCCAGCAGCTTAGTTGCAGGGGCCTGGAACACTGAAGCTTTCTTT. Full variable domain (outside the CDR3, taken from reference TRBV7-2 and TRBJ1-1): GAGVSQSPSNKVTEKGKDVELRCDPISGHTALYWYRQSLGQGLEFLIYFQGNSAPDKSGLPSDRFSAERTGGSVSTLTIQRTQQEDSAVYLCASSLVAGAWNTEAFFGQGTRLTVV.

The J gene is TRBJ1-3, the V gene TRBV6-5; D not resolved. Looked up from germline, CDR1 is MNHEY and CDR2 is SVGAGI. Trimming removed 5 bases from V and 0 bases from J, with 8 bases in between. CDR3 size: 14 residues. The CDR3 DNA follows: TGTGCCAGCAGTCAGGCGAACTCTGGAAACACCATATATTTT. Translated, it gives CASSQANSGNTIYF.

The V and J genes are TRBV5-1 and TRBJ1-2; TRBD1 matches 12 bases. In germline, CDR1 is SGHRS, CDR2 YFSETQ. The junction had 6 bases not matched to a gene; V was cut back by 4 bases and J by 2 bases. The CDR3 is made up of 16 amino acids. The CDR3 sequence: CASSPGTGGSNYGYTF. CDR3 DNA sequence: TGCGCCAGCAGCCCAGGGACAGGGGGCTCGAACTATGGCTACACCTTC.

This clonotype was counted a few times. This rearrangement joins TRBV4-1 to TRBJ2-7; tentative D call: TRBD1 (6 bases). V was cut by 0 bases and J by 1 base, with 7 bases left in between. CDR1 is MGHRA and CDR2 is YSYEKL in the germline V gene. The CDR3 runs 14 residues. CDR3 sequence (DNA): TGCGCCAGCAGCCAAGAGGACAGTTCCTACGAGCAGTACGTC. Translated: CASSQEDSSYEQYV.

V is TRBV7-9 and J is TRBJ2-2; no reliable D call. Trimming cost V 3 bases and J 11 bases, with 7 bases left between them. CDR1 is SEHNR and CDR2 is FQNEAQ in the germline V gene (reference sequence). This CDR3 region has 11 residues. CDR3: CASSFRRELFF. Here the CDR3 DNA reads TGTGCCAGCAGCTTCAGGAGAGAGCTGTTTTTT.

This clonotype was found a few times. This sequence joins TRBV11-2 and TRBJ2-3; D is undetermined. Germline-derived CDR1 and CDR2 are SGHAT and FQNNGV. The CDR3 is 15 residues long. V lost 3 bases to trimming and J lost 4 bases, with 14 bases between them. In nucleotides, the CDR3 is TGTGCCAGCAGCTTGGGGTTTCCTGCAGCAGATACGCAGTATTTT. Its translation: CASSLGFPAADTQYF.

This clonotype has more than one count but fewer than ten. The V call is TRBV7-2, the J call TRBJ1-1; D unclear. The CDR3 is made up of 16 amino acids. Germline values: CDR1 SGHTA, CDR2 FQGNSA. V was trimmed by 4 bases and J by 1 base, leaving 16 bases between them. CDR3 sequence: CASSSQSAVPNTEAFF. DNA of the CDR3: TGTGCCAGCAGCTCACAGTCAGCAGTACCGAACACTGAAGCTTTCTTT.

In its sample, this clonotype was seen many times. This chain connects TRBV5-1 to TRBJ1-6; weak D call: TRBD1 (5 bases). The CDR3 is 14 residues long. The V and J ends lost 4 bases and 8 bases respectively, with 13 bases between them. Per the germline V gene, CDR1 is SGHRS and CDR2 is YFSETQ. The CDR3 loop reads CASSEDGGYSPLHF. CDR3 nucleotide sequence: TGCGCCAGCAGCGAGGACGGGGGATATTCACCCCTCCACTTT.

This clonotype has just a few counts. The rearrangement joins TRBV12-3 or TRBV12-4 to TRBJ1-2; D gene unclear. CDR3 size: 13 residues. V lost 6 bases to trimming and J lost 7 bases, with 15 bases between them. Here the CDR3 DNA reads TGTGCCAGCAGGCTAGGGTGGATTCGTGGCTACACCTTC. Its protein is CASRLGWIRGYTF.

This clonotype has a count of ten or more. This rearrangement joins TRBV7-2 to TRBJ2-2; 8 nucleotides match TRBD2. Trimming took 5 bases from V and 7 from J; bases not matched to a gene: 9. The CDR3 loop spans 15 amino acids. Looked up from germline, CDR1 is SGHTA and CDR2 is FQGNSA. CDR3 sequence reads: CASSQSRGGHGELFF. CDR3 nucleotide sequence: TGTGCCAGCAGCCAGTCCCGGGGGGGCCACGGGGAGCTGTTTTTT.

This clonotype was detected many times. The V and J genes are TRBV6-2 or TRBV6-3 and TRBJ2-1; a possible D gene is TRBD2 (5 bases). Trimming shortened V by 2 bases and J by 1 base, and 12 bases separated the two germline ends. The V gene's germline CDR1 is MNHEY and CDR2 SVGEGT. The CDR3 is 16 amino acids. DNA of the CDR3: TGTGCCAGCAGTTACAGCCGGGGTCCTTCCTACAATGAGCAGTTCTTC. Protein: CASSYSRGPSYNEQFF.

The rearrangement links TRBV5-8 to TRBJ2-4, with 7 bases fitting TRBD1. The V and J ends lost 3 bases and 6 bases, in that order; junction bases with no gene match: 9. The germline CDR1 and CDR2 sequences are SGHTS and YDEGEE. This CDR3 has 15 amino acids. CDR3 loop: CASSSHRGPVNIQYF. DNA of the CDR3: TGTGCCAGCAGCTCGCACAGGGGCCCGGTAAACATTCAGTACTTC.

The chain recombines TRBV29-1 with TRBJ2-3, with D tentatively TRBD2 (6 bases). There are 13 residues in the CDR3. V dropped 8 bases and J dropped 3 bases, with 15 bases sitting between them. The germline CDR1 and CDR2 sequences are SQVTM and ANQGSEA. The CDR3 protein is CSSGSGSTDTQYF. Written as DNA, the CDR3 is TGCAGCTCTGGGAGCGGGTCAACAGATACGCAGTATTTT.

This chain links TRBV11-2 with TRBJ2-3, with a weak D call TRBD2 (5 bases). Germline values: CDR1 SGHAT, CDR2 FQNNGV. Trimming stripped 4 bases from V and 1 base from J, with 9 bases between. The CDR3 runs to 14 residues. The CDR3 coding sequence is TGTGCCAGCAGCTACGCGGGTGGCACAGATACGCAGTATTTT. Its protein product is CASSYAGGTDTQYF. The variable domain in full, completed from reference TRBV11-2 and TRBJ2-3, reads EAGVAQSPRYKIIEKRQSVAFWCNPISGHATLYWYQQILGQGPKLLIQFQNNGVVDDSQLPKDRFSAERLKGVDSTLKIQPAKLEDSAVYLCASSYAGGTDTQYFGPGTRLTVL.

This clonotype was counted between two and nine times. This chain uses TRBV9 with TRBJ2-3; D uncertain. The CDR3 runs 15 residues. V was cut by 3 bases and J by 2 bases, with 13 bases left in between. The germline CDR1 and CDR2 sequences are SGDLS and YYNGEE. CDR3 protein: CASSAPGSSTDTQYF. The CDR3 DNA follows: TGTGCCAGCAGCGCTCCAGGCAGTTCCACAGATACGCAGTATTTT. The entire variable domain, with the rest obtained from reference TRBV9 and TRBJ2-3, is as follows: DSGVTQTPKHLITATGQRVTLRCSPRSGDLSVYWYQQSLDQGLQFLIQYYNGEERAKGNILERFSAQQFPDLHSELNLSSLELGDSALYFCASSAPGSSTDTQYFGPGTRLTVL.

This clonotype appeared many times. The gene calls are TRBV6-2 or TRBV6-3 and TRBJ2-7, with D perhaps matching TRBD1 or TRBD2 (5 bases each). CDR1 and CDR2 (germline): MNHEY, SVGEGT. CDR3 length: 12 amino acids. Trimming pared 4 bases from V and 4 bases from J, leaving 8 bases between. The CDR3 reads CASSWDGYEQYV. For the CDR3, the DNA is TGTGCCAGCAGTTGGGACGGGTACGAGCAGTACGTC.

The chain is built from TRBV11-3 and TRBJ2-2; unclear D gene. V gave up 0 bases and J gave up 7 bases, with 18 bases separating them. Per germline, CDR1 SGHNT and CDR2 YENEEA. The CDR3 totals 17 residues. The DNA for the CDR3 is TGTGCCAGCAGCTTAGATGTTAGGTTCTCATACCGCGGGGAGCTGTTTTTT. Amino acids: CASSLDVRFSYRGELFF.

This clonotype showed up just a few times. The V gene is TRBV12-3 or TRBV12-4, the J gene TRBJ2-2; D uncertain. Trimming cost V 3 bases and J 7 bases, with 12 bases left between them. This CDR3 has 14 residues. CDR3 region: CASSFTPALGELFF. DNA of the CDR3: TGTGCCAGCAGTTTCACCCCTGCGCTCGGGGAGCTGTTTTTT.

This clonotype has ten or more counts. The chain carries TRBV7-9 and TRBJ2-7, with a weak D call TRBD2 (6 bases). The CDR3 runs 12 residues. Germline V CDR1 and CDR2: SEHNR, FQNEAQ (reference sequence). The V and J ends lost 1 base and 6 bases respectively, with 7 bases between them. For the CDR3, the DNA is TGTGCCAGCAGCTTAGGGGGAGGCGAGCAGTACTTC. Translation: CASSLGGGEQYF.

The chain joins TRBV7-9 to TRBJ1-6; D is possibly TRBD1 (6 bases). The CDR3 loop spans 13 amino acids. Germline loops: CDR1 SEHNR, CDR2 FQNEAQ (reference sequence). The germline V and J ends were trimmed by 6 bases and 6 bases, with 9 bases remaining between them. For the CDR3, the DNA is TGTGCCAGCAGACGGACAGCTAATTCACCCCTCCACTTT. Protein: CASRRTANSPLHF.

The gene calls are TRBV5-1 and TRBJ2-1; 9 nucleotides align to TRBD1. The junction had 4 bases not matched to a gene; V was cut back by 0 bases and J by 6 bases. In germline, CDR1 is SGHRS, CDR2 YFSETQ. This CDR3 is 15 amino acids long. The CDR3 here is CASSLEGTGLNEQFF. The CDR3 DNA reads TGCGCCAGCAGCTTGGAGGGGACAGGGCTCAATGAGCAGTTCTTC.

This clonotype was seen at least ten times. The V and J genes are TRBV6-5 and TRBJ2-7; maybe TRBD2 (5 bases). Trimming removed 2 bases from V and 4 bases from J, with 15 bases in between. The CDR3 totals 15 residues. Germline V gene sequence: CDR1 MNHEY, CDR2 SVGAGI. The CDR3 nucleotides are TGTGCCAGCAGTTACCGGACTGGCTATTCTTACGAGCAGTACGTC. This encodes CASSYRTGYSYEQYV.